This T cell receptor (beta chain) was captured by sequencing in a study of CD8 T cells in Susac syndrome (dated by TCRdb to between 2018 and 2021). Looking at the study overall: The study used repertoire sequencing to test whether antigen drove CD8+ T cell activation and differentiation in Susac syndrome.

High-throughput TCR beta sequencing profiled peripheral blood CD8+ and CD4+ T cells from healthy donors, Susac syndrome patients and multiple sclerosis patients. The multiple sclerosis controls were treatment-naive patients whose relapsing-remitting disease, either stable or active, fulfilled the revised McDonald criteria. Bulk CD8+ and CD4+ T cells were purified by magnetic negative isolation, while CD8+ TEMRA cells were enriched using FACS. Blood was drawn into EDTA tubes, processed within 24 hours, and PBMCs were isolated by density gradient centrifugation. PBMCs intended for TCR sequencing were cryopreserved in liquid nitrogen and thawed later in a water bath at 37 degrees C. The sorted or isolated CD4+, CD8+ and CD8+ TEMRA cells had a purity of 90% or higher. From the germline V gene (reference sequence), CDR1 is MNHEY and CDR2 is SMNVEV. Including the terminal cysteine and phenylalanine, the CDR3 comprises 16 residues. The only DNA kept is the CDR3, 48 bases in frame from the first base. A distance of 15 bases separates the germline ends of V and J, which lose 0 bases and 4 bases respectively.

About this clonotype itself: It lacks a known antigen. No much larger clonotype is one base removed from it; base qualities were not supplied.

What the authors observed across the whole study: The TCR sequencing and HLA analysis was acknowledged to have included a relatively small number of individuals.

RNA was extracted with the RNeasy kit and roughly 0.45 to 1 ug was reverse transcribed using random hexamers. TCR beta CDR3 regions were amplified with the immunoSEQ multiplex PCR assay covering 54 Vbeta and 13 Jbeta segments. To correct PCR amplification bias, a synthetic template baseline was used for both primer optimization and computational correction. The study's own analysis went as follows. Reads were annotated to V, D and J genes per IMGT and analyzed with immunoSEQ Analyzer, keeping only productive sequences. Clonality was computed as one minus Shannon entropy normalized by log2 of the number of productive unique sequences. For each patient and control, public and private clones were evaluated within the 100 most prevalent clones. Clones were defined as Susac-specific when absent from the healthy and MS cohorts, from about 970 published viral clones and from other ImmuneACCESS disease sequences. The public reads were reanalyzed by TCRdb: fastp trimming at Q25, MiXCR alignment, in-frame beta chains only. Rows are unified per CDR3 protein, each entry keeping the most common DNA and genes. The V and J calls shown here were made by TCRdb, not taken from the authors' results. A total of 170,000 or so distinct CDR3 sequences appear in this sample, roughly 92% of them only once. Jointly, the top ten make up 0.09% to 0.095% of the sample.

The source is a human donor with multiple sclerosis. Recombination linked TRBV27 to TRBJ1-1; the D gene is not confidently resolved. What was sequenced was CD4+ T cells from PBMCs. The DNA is TGTGCCAGCAGTTTATCACCCCCGGGGATCAGCACTGAAGCTTTCTTT. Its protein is CASSLSPPGISTEAFF.